The 18 T cell receptor beta chains given below trace back to one sample, sequenced in a study of shared clonotypes between healthy human individuals. Clones were read by immunoSEQ multiplex PCR, and TCRdb kept only the in-frame ones, dropping some. This table has some 980,000 clones, more than 75% appearing once. Material: memory CD4+ T cells sorted from blood. Described subset: CD45RA-negative fraction. Source of these receptors: a man younger than 35 in good health.

The chain has TRBV7-9 and TRBJ1-2; TRBD1 might be the D (6 bases). Germline-derived CDR1 and CDR2 are SEHNR and FQNEAQ (reference sequence). The length of the CDR3 is 15 residues. Trimming left V 4 bases short and J 4 bases short, with 16 bases between. The CDR3 nucleotides read TGTGCCAGCAGCTCGGCGGCAGGGGCCACCTATGGCTACACCTTC. Its translation is CASSSAAGATYGYTF.

The V and J genes are TRBV11-2 and TRBJ1-1; 9 positions match TRBD1. Trimming cost V 3 bases and J 7 bases; bases outside gene matches: 3. CDR1 is SGHAT and CDR2 is FQNNGV in the germline V gene. There are 13 residues in the CDR3. Here the CDR3 reads CASSFGQGYEAFF. CDR3 coding DNA: TGTGCCAGCAGCTTCGGACAGGGGTATGAAGCTTTCTTT.

In regard to this clone: Distinct nucleotide sequences in the sample also encode this CDR3. The V and J genes are TRBV30 and TRBJ2-6; D unclear. Germline V gene sequence: CDR1 GTSNPN, CDR2 SVGIG (reference sequence). The CDR3 sequence is 12 residues long. Trimming shortened V by 1 base and J by 4 bases, and 2 bases separated the two germline ends. CDR3 coding DNA: TGTGCCTGGAGTGCAGGGGCCAACGTCCTGACTTTC. It is translated as CAWSAGANVLTF.

To note about this clone: The same CDR3 can be traced to other DNA sequences in this sample. The genes are TRBV5-1 and TRBJ1-4; 8 bases map to TRBD1. The V gene end was trimmed by 3 bases and the J gene end by 3 bases; junction bases not matched to a gene: 1. Looked up from germline, CDR1 is SGHRS and CDR2 is YFSETQ. This CDR3 has 14 residues. The CDR3 protein is CASSSQGANEKLFF. DNA for the CDR3: TGCGCCAGCAGCTCACAGGGGGCTAATGAAAAACTGTTTTTT.

The gene calls are TRBV18 and TRBJ1-1; a possible D gene is TRBD1 (5 bases). CDR1 and CDR2 from the germline V gene are KGHSH and LQKENI. CDR3 length: 11 residues. Trimming removed 4 bases at V and 5 bases at J, with 5 bases between. This CDR3 reads CASSRQTEAFF. The CDR3 DNA follows: TGTGCCAGCTCACGACAGACTGAAGCTTTCTTT.

V usage is TRBV18 and J usage is TRBJ2-7; D is perhaps TRBD1 (6 bases). Trimming shortened V by 0 bases and J by 5 bases, and 11 bases separated the two germline ends. The V gene's germline CDR1 is KGHSH and CDR2 LQKENI. The CDR3 consists of 14 residues. CDR3 coding DNA: TGTGCCAGCTCACCACCGATGGGACACGACGAGCAGTACTTC. Protein sequence: CASSPPMGHDEQYF.

This rearrangement joins TRBV15 to TRBJ1-3; D gene ambiguous. Trimming stripped 1 base from V and 2 bases from J, with 6 bases between. This CDR3 contains 14 residues. Germline loops: CDR1 LNHNV, CDR2 YYDKDF (reference sequence). The CDR3: CATSRGITGNTIYF. The CDR3 DNA sequence: TGTGCCACCAGCAGAGGGATCACTGGAAACACCATATATTTT.

This chain uses TRBV5-1 with TRBJ1-1; 10 bases map to TRBD1. The CDR3 has 15 amino acids. CDR1 and CDR2 (germline): SGHRS, YFSETQ. After removal of 4 bases from V and 4 bases from J, the junction contained 7 bases not matched to a gene. The CDR3 nucleotides are TGCGCCAGCAGCCGCGGGACAGGGGAAGCCACTGAAGCTTTCTTT. Amino acid sequence: CASSRGTGEATEAFF. The full variable domain, its missing parts supplied by reference TRBV5-1 and TRBJ1-1, is KAGVTQTPRYLIKTRGQQVTLSCSPISGHRSVSWYQQTPGQGLQFLFEYFSETQRNKGNFPGRFSGRQFSNSRSEMNVSTLELGDSALYLCASSRGTGEATEAFFGQGTRLTVV.

This chain connects TRBV25-1 to TRBJ2-2; D could derive from TRBD1 or TRBD2 (6 bases each). Germline-derived CDR1 and CDR2 are MGHDK and SYGVNS. V was shortened by 2 bases and J by 4 bases, with 11 bases between the two germline ends. This CDR3 region has 15 residues. CDR3 coding DNA: TGTGCCAGCAGTGAACCGGGGGCAGGCACCGGGGAGCTGTTTTTT. Translated: CASSEPGAGTGELFF.

Regarding this clone: Other DNA sequences in this sample translate to the same CDR3. The rearrangement uses TRBV30 and TRBJ2-2, with D perhaps given as TRBD1 or TRBD2 (5 bases each). The V end lost 0 bases, the J end lost 2 bases, and 10 bases lay between the germline ends. CDR1 is GTSNPN and CDR2 is SVGIG in the germline V gene (reference sequence). The CDR3 sequence is 15 residues long. CDR3 coding DNA: TGTGCCTGGAGTGTACGGGGCGGTAACACCGGGGAGCTGTTTTTT. Translating it yields CAWSVRGGNTGELFF.

Written as DNA, the CDR3 is TGTGCCAGCAGCTTAGCGGCGAACATTCAGTACTTC. It is translated as CASSLAANIQYF. The rearrangement links TRBV7-9 to TRBJ2-4; D not resolved. The CDR3 is made up of 12 amino acids. The ends were cut back, 0 bases at V and 7 bases at J, with 4 bases in the middle. Per germline, CDR1 SEHNR and CDR2 FQNEAQ (reference sequence).

This clone was observed once. This chain connects TRBV2 to TRBJ2-7, with TRBD2 identical over 7 bases. After removal of 7 bases from V and 3 bases from J, the junction contained 9 bases not matched to a gene. The CDR3 totals 14 residues. Germline lookup yields CDR1 SNHLY and CDR2 FYNNEI. The CDR3 DNA reads TGTGCCAGCAAGCGGCGGGGGACGAACTACGAGCAGTACTTC. The encoded protein is CASKRRGTNYEQYF.

The table lists this clone with a count of one. This same CDR3 is encoded by further DNA sequences in the sample. This chain joins TRBV30 and TRBJ1-3; D unclear. The CDR3 totals 13 residues. V was cut by 0 bases and J by 4 bases, with 7 bases left in between. Germline V gene lookup returns CDR1 GTSNPN and CDR2 SVGIG (reference sequence). CDR3 DNA sequence: TGTGCCTGGAGTGTACAGACGGGAAACACCATATATTTT. The encoded protein is CAWSVQTGNTIYF.

Details on this clone: The same CDR3 can be traced to other DNA sequences in this sample. This sequence joins TRBV27 and TRBJ2-5; possibly TRBD2 for D (5 bases). Between the trimmed V and J ends, which lost 0 bases and 2 bases, there was a span of 10 bases. Germline V gene data show CDR1 as MNHEY and CDR2 as SMNVEV (reference sequence). This CDR3 has 15 residues. CDR3: CASSLSGRGQETQYF. The CDR3 DNA sequence: TGTGCCAGCAGTTTATCGGGCCGGGGTCAAGAGACCCAGTACTTC.

This clone occurred many times. V usage is TRBV2 and J usage is TRBJ2-5, with 9 bases aligning to TRBD1. The length of the CDR3 is 14 residues. Germline V gene sequence: CDR1 SNHLY, CDR2 FYNNEI. Losses at the gene ends were 3 bases for V and 2 bases for J; bases not matched to a gene: 1. CDR3 in DNA: TGTGCCAGCAGTGAGGACAGGGGACAAGAGACCCAGTACTTC. This translates into CASSEDRGQETQYF.

This clone was observed a single time. The gene calls are TRBV5-1 and TRBJ2-3, with 7 bases identical to TRBD1. The V and J ends lost 0 bases and 2 bases, in that order; junction bases with no gene match: 6. Germline V gene lookup returns CDR1 SGHRS and CDR2 YFSETQ. The CDR3 runs to 16 residues. The CDR3 loop is CASSLDRDRVTDTQYF. CDR3 DNA sequence: TGCGCCAGCAGCTTGGATCGGGACAGAGTCACAGATACGCAGTATTTT.

The rearrangement joins TRBV19 to TRBJ2-3, with 10 nucleotides matching TRBD1. V trimming: 6 bases; J trimming: 7 bases; junction bases outside the gene matches: 7. Germline assignment: CDR1 LNHDA and CDR2 SQIVND (reference sequence). CDR3 size: 14 residues. The CDR3 region is CASSPRTGGYTQYF. The CDR3 DNA reads as TGTGCCAGTAGCCCTAGGACAGGGGGTTATACGCAGTATTTT.

Turning to this clone: Other nucleotide sequences in the sample specify the same CDR3. V is TRBV9 and J is TRBJ1-1; the match to TRBD1 covers 7 bases. The trim removed 3 bases at V and 0 bases at J, leaving 5 bases unmatched. This CDR3 has 15 residues. In germline, CDR1 is SGDLS, CDR2 YYNGEE. Here the CDR3 DNA reads TGTGCCAGCAGCGCTAGACAGGGTATGAACACTGAAGCTTTCTTT. This codes for CASSARQGMNTEAFF.